This T cell receptor beta chain came from a study of identifying expanded T cells in peripheral blood. Study-wide results and limits: Approximately 1.2 clones differed between technical replicates, versus about 15 and 19 over time. Two-week clone count variance significantly increased as total template count grew.

Assay: immunoSEQ multiplex PCR; the TCRdb copy retains only in-frame clones and omits some. The table records about 110,000 clones, about 88% of them present only once. Germline V gives CDR1 KGHSH, CDR2 LQKENI. This CDR3 spans 17 amino acids. Trimming shortened V by 1 base and J by 5 bases, and 19 bases separated the two germline ends. About this clone itself: The antigen is undetermined.

No infections or other immune events were documented during collection. This sequence joins TRBV18 and TRBJ2-3, with TRBD1 as a possible D gene (6 bases). Sequencing was performed on blood. This TCR was sampled from a person between 18 and 75 years old in good health. In nucleotides, the CDR3 is TGTGCCAGCTCACCACTACCACACGGAGTCAGGGGAGATACGCAGTATTTT. This encodes CASSPLPHGVRGDTQYF. The full variable domain, in which reference TRBV18 and TRBJ2-3 provide the parts outside the CDR3, is NAGVMQNPRHLVRRRGQEARLRCSPMKGHSHVYWYRQLPEEGLKFMVYLQKENIIDESGMPKERFSAEFPKEGPSILRIQQVVRGDSAAYFCASSPLPHGVRGDTQYFGPGTRLTVL.